This record covers a single T cell receptor beta chain. The antigen is undetermined. The CDR3 is 13 residues long. Trimming cost V 8 bases and J 7 bases, with 17 bases left between them. Germline-derived CDR1 and CDR2 are MNHNS and SASEGT. This sample stems from a study of shared clonotypes between healthy human individuals. Study results and limitations: Donor clonotype sharing was expected to depend on sequencing depth.

About 32,000 T cell genomes (about 0.3 ug DNA) went into each PBMC replicate. Produced via immunoSEQ multiplex PCR; TCRdb's table is partial and in-frame only. The top ten clones hold around 13% of a sample with about 530,000 clones, 75% to 80% of them seen once. This sequence originates from a woman between 40 and 50 years old in good health. Some clones in this sample may be carry-over from other donors' samples. The sample consisted of PBMCs. The V and J genes are TRBV6-1 and TRBJ1-1, with unresolved D. CDR3 in DNA: TGTGCCAGCGGAGGTCCGTTTTTGCGTGAAGCTTTCTTT. This translates into CASGGPFLREAFF.